The subject of this entry is one T cell receptor (beta chain). Per the original data handling: How many nucleated cells were present was estimated from reference gene primer amplification. Profiled with immunoSEQ multiplex PCR; TCRdb holds only in-frame clones, not every one. The V and J calls and the clone size are those of that table, but D and trimming were determined from the DNA. This table has about 23,000 clones, just over 90% appearing once. The sample originates from a study of blood T cell repertoires in COVID-19. Study-wide context: Samples came from the United States, Italy and Spain, spanning acute and convalescent COVID-19. PBMCs, B-cell-depleted T cells, or T cells were the source of the cDNA or gDNA that made up the material.

V was shortened by 5 bases and J by 0 bases, with 7 bases between the two germline ends. This CDR3 has 13 residues. Germline V gives CDR1 SGHAT, CDR2 FQNNGV. This sequence joins TRBV11-2 and TRBJ1-2; D unresolved. This TCR derives from a human donor in a cohort sampled during active COVID-19. The sequenced sample was peripheral blood. CDR3: CASSVTSNYGYTF. The CDR3 nucleotides are TGTGCCAGCAGCGTGACATCTAACTATGGCTACACCTTC. Together with reference TRBV11-2 and TRBJ1-2, the CDR3 gives the full variable domain: EAGVAQSPRYKIIEKRQSVAFWCNPISGHATLYWYQQILGQGPKLLIQFQNNGVVDDSQLPKDRFSAERLKGVDSTLKIQPAKLEDSAVYLCASSVTSNYGYTFGSGTRLTVV.